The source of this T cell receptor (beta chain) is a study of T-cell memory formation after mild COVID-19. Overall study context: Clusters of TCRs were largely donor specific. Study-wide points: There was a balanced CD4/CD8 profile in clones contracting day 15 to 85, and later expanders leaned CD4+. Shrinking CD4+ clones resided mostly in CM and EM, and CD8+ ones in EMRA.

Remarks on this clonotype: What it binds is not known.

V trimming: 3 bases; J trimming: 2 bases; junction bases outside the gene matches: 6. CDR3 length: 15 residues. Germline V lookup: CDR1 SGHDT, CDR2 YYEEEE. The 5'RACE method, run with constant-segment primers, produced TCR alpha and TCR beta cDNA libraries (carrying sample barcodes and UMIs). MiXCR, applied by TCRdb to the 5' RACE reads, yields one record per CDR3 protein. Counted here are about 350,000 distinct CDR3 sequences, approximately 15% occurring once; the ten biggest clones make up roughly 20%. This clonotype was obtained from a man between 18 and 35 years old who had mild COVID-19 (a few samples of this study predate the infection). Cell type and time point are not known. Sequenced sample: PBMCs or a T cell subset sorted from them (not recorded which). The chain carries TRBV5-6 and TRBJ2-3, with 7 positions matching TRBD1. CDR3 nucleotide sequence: TGTGCCAGCAGCTGGGGGACAGTAGTCACAGATACGCAGTATTTT. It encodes CASSWGTVVTDTQYF. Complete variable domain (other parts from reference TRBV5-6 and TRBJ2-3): DAGVTQSPTHLIKTRGQQVTLRCSPKSGHDTVSWYQQALGQGPQFIFQYYEEEERQRGNFPDRFSGHQFPNYSSELNVNALLLGDSALYLCASSWGTVVTDTQYFGPGTRLTVL.